This passage covers 15 T cell receptor beta chains from one sample sequenced in a study of blood T cell repertoires in COVID-19. Clones were read by immunoSEQ multiplex PCR, and TCRdb kept only the in-frame ones, dropping some. The sample yields about 260,000 clones, about 80% seen once. The sequenced sample was peripheral blood. Receptors originate from an elderly woman with acute or convalescent COVID-19.

V gene TRBV29-1 combines with J gene TRBJ2-2, with 10 bases aligning to TRBD1. Germline lookup yields CDR1 SQVTM and CDR2 ANQGSEA. This CDR3 spans 14 amino acids. Trimming cost V 7 bases and J 5 bases; bases outside gene matches: 7. CDR3 DNA: TGCAGCGCTGACAGGGGGCGCCGTACCGGGGAGCTGTTTTTT. Protein sequence: CSADRGRRTGELFF.

The chain is built from TRBV7-8 and TRBJ2-5, with TRBD2 matching over 9 bases. Germline CDR1 SGHVS, CDR2 FQNEAQ. V trimming: 7 bases; J trimming: 2 bases; junction bases outside the gene matches: 11. CDR3 size: 16 residues. The CDR3 coding sequence is TGTGCCAGCAACCGCCGGGGCGGGGGGGGGCAAGAGACCCAGTACTTC. This codes for CASNRRGGGGQETQYF.

The chain is built from TRBV7-4 and TRBJ1-5; TRBD1 aligns across 9 bases. The germline V gene encodes CDR1 SGHVT and CDR2 SQSDAQ. J was trimmed by 6 bases and V by 4 bases; bases with no gene match: 10. The CDR3 covers 16 residues. Here the CDR3 DNA reads TGTGCCAGCAGCTCTCTGGGGGACAGGGCCCCTCAGCCCCAGCATTTT. Translated, it gives CASSSLGDRAPQPQHF.

The V and J genes are TRBV4-1 and TRBJ2-2; D call uncertain. V was pared by 2 bases and J by 0 bases, with 7 bases between. This CDR3 comprises 15 residues. Germline lookup yields CDR1 MGHRA and CDR2 YSYEKL. The CDR3 here is CASSQIHSNTGELFF. CDR3 in DNA: TGCGCCAGCAGCCAAATCCACTCGAACACCGGGGAGCTGTTTTTT.

V usage is TRBV28 and J usage is TRBJ2-3, with 7 bases identical to TRBD2. The V gene's germline CDR1 is MDHEN and CDR2 SYDVKM. After removal of 4 bases from V and 6 bases from J, the junction contained 7 bases not matched to a gene. The CDR3 sequence is 14 residues long. The CDR3 loop reads CASSWAGVRDTQYF. The CDR3 nucleotides are TGTGCCAGCAGTTGGGCGGGAGTTAGGGATACGCAGTATTTT.

This chain uses TRBV7-2 with TRBJ2-3; 7 bases match TRBD2. The CDR3 sequence is 16 residues long. CDR1 is SGHTA and CDR2 is FQGNSA in the germline V gene. The ends lost 1 base at V and 3 bases at J; junction bases unmatched: 7. The CDR3 region is CASSLVGAGVTDTQYF. In nucleotides, the CDR3 is TGTGCCAGCAGCTTAGTCGGGGCGGGAGTTACAGATACGCAGTATTTT. The complete variable domain, with remaining parts taken from reference TRBV7-2 and TRBJ2-3, reads GAGVSQSPSNKVTEKGKDVELRCDPISGHTALYWYRQSLGQGLEFLIYFQGNSAPDKSGLPSDRFSAERTGGSVSTLTIQRTQQEDSAVYLCASSLVGAGVTDTQYFGPGTRLTVL.

This sequence joins TRBV5-4 and TRBJ2-1, with TRBD2 identical over 8 bases. Per germline, CDR1 SGHNT and CDR2 YYREEE (reference sequence). The length of the CDR3 is 17 residues. V lost 0 bases, J lost 4 bases, and 9 bases stayed unmatched. The CDR3 loop is CASSLGDGRAGYNEQFF. CDR3 nucleotide sequence: TGTGCCAGCAGCTTGGGCGACGGGAGGGCCGGGTACAATGAGCAGTTCTTC.

CDR3 sequence: CASSLFPGGAYEQYF. The CDR3, as DNA: TGTGCCAGCAGTTTATTTCCCGGGGGGGCCTACGAGCAGTACTTC. This chain joins TRBV27 and TRBJ2-7, with 8 positions matching TRBD2. CDR3 size: 15 residues. The V segment lost 1 base and the J segment 2 bases; nucleotides outside the gene matches: 4. Germline V gives CDR1 MNHEY, CDR2 SMNVEV (reference sequence).

The chain couples TRBV5-4 to TRBJ1-2; TRBD1 matches at 7 bases. The CDR3 has 15 amino acids. The ends lost 4 bases at V and 0 bases at J; junction bases unmatched: 6. The germline CDR1 and CDR2 sequences are SGHNT and YYREEE (reference sequence). The CDR3 sequence: CASSKGTASNYGYTF. CDR3 in DNA: TGTGCCAGCAGCAAAGGGACAGCTTCTAACTATGGCTACACCTTC.

The genes are TRBV7-2 and TRBJ1-2, with D possibly TRBD1 on 6 matching bases. The CDR3 contains 15 residues. Germline lookup yields CDR1 SGHTA and CDR2 FQGNSA. Trimming shortened V by 4 bases and J by 8 bases, and 20 bases separated the two germline ends. CDR3 protein: CASSSGGRIERGYTF. The CDR3 DNA reads TGTGCCAGCAGCTCCGGGGGGCGGATCGAGCGGGGCTACACCTTC.

This rearrangement joins TRBV4-3 to TRBJ2-2; D call uncertain. CDR1 is LGHNA and CDR2 is YSLEER in the germline V gene. The V end lost 1 base, the J end lost 3 bases, and 12 bases lay between the germline ends. This CDR3 is built from 16 residues. The DNA of the CDR3 is TGCGCCAGCAGCCAAGCGGCAGACTCATACACCGGGGAGCTGTTTTTT. As protein: CASSQAADSYTGELFF.

This clone was seen just once. The genes are TRBV7-3 and TRBJ1-3; no clear D gene. There are 14 residues in the CDR3. V was shortened by 4 bases and J by 0 bases, with 7 bases between the two germline ends. CDR1 SGHTA and CDR2 FQGTGA come from the germline V gene. The CDR3 nucleotides are TGTGCCAGCAGCTCAGGCACCTCTGGAAACACCATATATTTT. Its protein product is CASSSGTSGNTIYF. The full variable domain, completed using reference TRBV7-3 and TRBJ1-3, is GAGVSQTPSNKVTEKGKYVELRCDPISGHTALYWYRQSLGQGPEFLIYFQGTGAADDSGLPNDRFFAVRPEGSVSTLKIQRTERGDSAVYLCASSSGTSGNTIYFGEGSWLTVV.

The chain is built from TRBV4-3 and TRBJ2-7, with a weak D call TRBD1 (5 bases). Germline loops: CDR1 LGHNA, CDR2 YSLEER. The V and J ends lost 0 bases and 0 bases respectively, with 21 bases between them. The CDR3 consists of 19 residues. CDR3 sequence (DNA): TGCGCCAGCAGCCAAGAATCGACAGAACCCCCCCTTAGCTCCTACGAGCAGTACTTC. Its protein is CASSQESTEPPLSSYEQYF.

CDR3 protein: CAWSVPLYSGSHLGEQYF. The CDR3 nucleotides read TGTGCCTGGAGTGTGCCCCTTTATAGCGGGAGCCACCTTGGAGAGCAGTACTTC. J is TRBJ2-7 and V is TRBV30, with 9 bases identical to TRBD2. CDR3 length equals 18 residues. In germline, CDR1 is GTSNPN, CDR2 SVGIG (reference sequence). The ends lost 0 bases at V and 7 bases at J; junction bases unmatched: 19.

V and J are TRBV19 and TRBJ2-6, with a weak D call TRBD2 (5 bases). Trimming cost V 8 bases and J 1 base, with 12 bases left between them. This CDR3 has 15 amino acids. Germline lookup yields CDR1 LNHDA and CDR2 SQIVND (reference sequence). CDR3 region: CASGPGGSGANVLTF. DNA of the CDR3: TGTGCCAGTGGACCAGGAGGATCTGGGGCCAACGTCCTGACTTTC.